These 21 T cell receptor beta chains were sequenced from one sample in a study of T-cell reconstitution after alpha-beta-depleted transplantation in children. Unique molecular identifiers featured in how the TCRbeta library was prepared. TCRdb re-called the PCR reads through MiXCR, storing one row per CDR3 protein. The table includes about 600,000 distinct CDR3 sequences, approximately 22% detected once. This specimen was PBMCs, mostly from graft donor cells, taken 360 days after TCRalphabeta/CD19-depleted stem cell transplant. The source of these receptors is a boy under three years old who had a stem cell transplant for acute myeloid leukemia, so the T cells may come from the graft donor.

CDR3 nucleotides: TGTGCCAGACCCGGGTGGTACACTGAAGCTTTCTTT. Amino acid sequence: CARPGWYTEAFF. This chain connects TRBV6-2 or TRBV6-3 to TRBJ1-1; no clear D. The ends were cut back, 9 bases at V and 3 bases at J, with 11 bases in the middle. This CDR3 has 12 amino acids. CDR1 MNHEY and CDR2 SVGEGT come from the germline V gene.

The chain is built from TRBV25-1 and TRBJ2-3; TRBD1 or TRBD2 may be the D gene (6 bases each). The germline V gene encodes CDR1 MGHDK and CDR2 SYGVNS. CDR3 length equals 14 residues. V was cut by 3 bases and J by 6 bases, with 13 bases left in between. The CDR3 sequence is CASSDGGPTDTQYF. In nucleotides, the CDR3 is TGTGCCAGCAGTGACGGGGGCCCCACGGATACGCAGTATTTT.

The CDR3 loop is CASSIGALTRGRATDTQYF. DNA for the CDR3: TGTGCCAGCTCGATCGGGGCCCTCACCAGGGGGCGCGCCACAGATACGCAGTATTTT. The chain carries TRBV18 and TRBJ2-3, with 8 bases fitting TRBD1. Germline lookup yields CDR1 KGHSH and CDR2 LQKENI. The CDR3 has 19 residues. Trimming at V came to 6 bases and at J to 2 bases, leaving 19 bases not matched to a gene.

The chain couples TRBV12-5 to TRBJ2-1; D possibly corresponds to TRBD2 (5 bases). Looked up from germline, CDR1 is LGHNT and CDR2 is FRNRAP. Trimming took 4 bases from V and 6 from J, leaving 13 bases between them. The CDR3 sequence is 14 residues long. The CDR3 DNA reads TGTGCTAGTGGTTCCCGAGCGGACCTCAATGAGCAGTTCTTC. Translating gives CASGSRADLNEQFF.

The J gene is TRBJ2-1, the V gene TRBV7-9, with 7 nucleotides matching TRBD2. The V gene's germline CDR1 is SEHNR and CDR2 FQNEAQ (reference sequence). V gave up 3 bases and J gave up 4 bases; unmatched junction bases: 6. This CDR3 spans 15 amino acids. The chain's CDR3 is CASSFLSSGYNEQFF. CDR3 in DNA: TGTGCCAGCAGCTTTCTCAGTAGCGGGTACAATGAGCAGTTCTTC.

A few counts support this clonotype. CDR3 DNA sequence: TGTGCCAGCAGCCCCTATTCGGGACAGTTGTCAGATACGCAGTATTTT. It specifies CASSPYSGQLSDTQYF. V and J are TRBV11-2 and TRBJ2-3; TRBD1 aligns across 7 bases. The CDR3 runs to 16 residues. The germline CDR1 and CDR2 sequences are SGHAT and FQNNGV. V shed 5 bases, J shed 4 bases, and the junction held 12 bases outside the gene matches.

This clonotype turned up a few times. The J gene is TRBJ2-7, the V gene TRBV11-2; D is uncertain. The CDR3 extends over 13 amino acids. The V end was cut by 8 bases, the J end by 4 bases, with 15 bases between. Per the germline V gene, CDR1 is SGHAT and CDR2 is FQNNGV. The CDR3 spells CASSVRFSYEQYV. CDR3 coding DNA: TGTGCCAGCTCCGTGAGGTTCAGTTACGAGCAGTACGTC.

The chain couples TRBV20-1 to TRBJ2-7; 7 bases map to TRBD1. Trimming cost V 3 bases and J 3 bases; bases outside gene matches: 8. The germline CDR1 and CDR2 sequences are DFQATT and SNEGSKA (reference sequence). The CDR3 runs 14 residues. The CDR3 DNA sequence: TGCAGTGCTAGGAGGACAGGATTACTCTACGAGCAGTACTTC. As protein: CSARRTGLLYEQYF.

This clonotype was counted between two and nine times. The chain joins TRBV7-2 to TRBJ1-3; no firm D call. With 1 base removed from V and 0 bases from J, the gap between germline ends came to 7 bases. This CDR3 region has 15 residues. Per the germline V gene, CDR1 is SGHTA and CDR2 is FQGNSA. The CDR3 coding sequence is TGTGCCAGCAGCTTAGGACTAGCCTCTGGAAACACCATATATTTT. Encoded protein: CASSLGLASGNTIYF. The full variable domain, with the rest looked up from reference TRBV7-2 and TRBJ1-3, is GAGVSQSPSNKVTEKGKDVELRCDPISGHTALYWYRQSLGQGLEFLIYFQGNSAPDKSGLPSDRFSAERTGGSVSTLTIQRTQQEDSAVYLCASSLGLASGNTIYFGEGSWLTVV.

The chain couples TRBV20-1 to TRBJ2-2, with a weak D call TRBD1 (6 bases). Germline CDR1 reads DFQATT; CDR2 reads SNEGSKA (reference sequence). The V end was cut by 2 bases, the J end by 1 base, with 14 bases between. The CDR3 has 16 residues. The CDR3 sequence: CSARTTGTWNTGELFF. As DNA, the CDR3 is TGCAGTGCTAGAACGACCGGGACATGGAACACCGGGGAGCTGTTTTTT.

In this sample, this clonotype turned up a few times. This chain connects TRBV27 to TRBJ2-7, with D possibly matching TRBD1 (5 bases). The CDR3 has 14 residues. Per germline, CDR1 MNHEY and CDR2 SMNVEV (reference sequence). Trimming cost V 0 bases and J 2 bases, with 8 bases left between them. The CDR3, as DNA: TGTGCCAGCAGTTTATCTCTCAGGGCCTACGAGCAGTACGTC. Translated: CASSLSLRAYEQYV.

The CDR3 region is CASSPYRAEGTQYF. The CDR3, as DNA: TGTGCCAGCTCACCCTACAGGGCCGAGGGTACGCAGTATTTT. The chain carries TRBV18 and TRBJ2-3; D may be TRBD1 (6 bases). Trimming left V 3 bases short and J 8 bases short, with 15 bases between. Per germline, CDR1 KGHSH and CDR2 LQKENI. The CDR3 extends over 14 amino acids.

This clonotype occurred many times. The chain uses TRBV7-2 and TRBJ2-7; the D gene is possibly TRBD2 (7 bases). The CDR3 is 15 residues long. Trimming removed 3 bases from V and 4 bases from J, with 16 bases in between. Germline V gene data show CDR1 as SGHTA and CDR2 as FQGNSA. The CDR3 protein is CASSFETGGPYEQYF. In DNA form, the CDR3 reads TGTGCCAGCAGCTTCGAAACCGGGGGGCCTTACGAGCAGTACTTC.

This clonotype was picked up many times. The chain links TRBV5-6 to TRBJ2-3; D is unresolved. The length of the CDR3 is 16 residues. Per the germline V gene, CDR1 is SGHDT and CDR2 is YYEEEE. Trimming cost V 4 bases and J 7 bases, with 22 bases left between them. This CDR3 reads CASSGSGSYPRNTQYF. The CDR3 coding sequence is TGTGCCAGCAGCGGATCCGGCTCATATCCCCGTAATACGCAGTATTTT.

The V call is TRBV4-1, the J call TRBJ2-5; no firm D call. The CDR3 totals 14 residues. V was pared by 0 bases and J by 0 bases, with 5 bases between. CDR1 is MGHRA and CDR2 is YSYEKL in the germline V gene. The CDR3 nucleotides are TGCGCCAGCAGCCAAGAAGAGCACCAAGAGACCCAGTACTTC. Encoded protein: CASSQEEHQETQYF.

The chain combines TRBV5-1 with TRBJ2-5, with D uncertain. Trimming removed 7 bases at V and 5 bases at J, with 6 bases between. Germline V lookup: CDR1 SGHRS, CDR2 YFSETQ. The CDR3 contains 10 residues. The CDR3 spells CASPRETQYF. The CDR3 nucleotides are TGCGCCAGCCCCCGGGAGACCCAGTACTTC.

This clonotype showed up just a few times. The chain carries TRBV2 and TRBJ2-1, with D unclear. This CDR3 comprises 10 residues. CDR1 and CDR2 (germline): SNHLY, FYNNEI. V was shortened by 10 bases and J by 10 bases, with 11 bases between the two germline ends. This CDR3 is CATSSREQFF. The CDR3 coding sequence is TGTGCCACCTCCTCCAGGGAGCAGTTCTTC. The variable domain in full, with the rest retrieved from reference TRBV2 and TRBJ2-1, is EPEVTQTPSHQVTQMGQEVILRCVPISNHLYFYWYRQILGQKVEFLVSFYNNEISEKSEIFDDQFSVERPDGSNFTLKIRSTKLEDSAMYFCATSSREQFFGPGTRLTVL.

This clonotype was recorded a few times. The gene calls are TRBV15 and TRBJ2-3; TRBD1 is a possible D gene (6 bases). CDR1 is LNHNV, CDR2 YYDKDF, per germline (reference sequence). The CDR3 is 14 residues long. Trimming stripped 5 bases from V and 2 bases from J, with 11 bases between. The chain's CDR3 is CATSSRDNTDTQYF. The DNA for the CDR3 is TGTGCCACCAGCTCCCGGGACAACACAGATACGCAGTATTTT.

This clonotype was detected many times. This chain connects TRBV7-2 to TRBJ1-4; TRBD1 matches at 8 bases. This CDR3 region has 14 residues. Germline V gene lookup returns CDR1 SGHTA and CDR2 FQGNSA. V gave up 2 bases and J gave up 6 bases; unmatched junction bases: 2. CDR3 sequence: CASSLQGADEKLFF. As DNA, the CDR3 is TGTGCCAGCAGCTTACAGGGGGCCGATGAAAAACTGTTTTTT.

The sample holds a few counts of this clonotype. The chain is built from TRBV9 and TRBJ2-3; 13 bases match TRBD2. Germline-derived CDR1 and CDR2 are SGDLS and YYNGEE. V shed 7 bases, J shed 4 bases, and the junction held 0 bases outside the gene matches. The CDR3 totals 13 residues. CDR3 protein: CASGLAGADTQYF. The CDR3 DNA reads TGTGCCAGCGGACTAGCGGGGGCAGATACGCAGTATTTT. Using reference TRBV9 and TRBJ2-3 for the parts outside the CDR3, the full variable domain is DSGVTQTPKHLITATGQRVTLRCSPRSGDLSVYWYQQSLDQGLQFLIQYYNGEERAKGNILERFSAQQFPDLHSELNLSSLELGDSALYFCASGLAGADTQYFGPGTRLTVL.

The rearrangement joins TRBV30 to TRBJ2-7; 9 bases line up with TRBD1. J gave up 4 bases and V 5 bases, and 9 bases lay outside the gene matches. This CDR3 comprises 14 residues. The V gene's germline CDR1 is GTSNPN and CDR2 SVGIG (reference sequence). The CDR3 is CAWGPGQGYYEQYF. The CDR3 nucleotides are TGTGCCTGGGGACCGGGACAGGGATATTACGAGCAGTACTTC.